The clone carrying this T cell receptor beta chain was seen at least ten times. These data are taken from a study of Graves' ophthalmopathy and Graves' hyperthyroidism. The CDR3 covers 13 residues. V lost 2 bases to trimming and J lost 3 bases, with 8 bases between them. From germline, CDR1 is ENHRY and CDR2 SYGVKD. Hyperthyroidism was classified as stable if no ophthalmopathy occurred within 18 months of follow-up. Pregnant or lactating patients and those with other autoimmune diseases or uncontrolled infections were excluded. The TCR beta CDR3 regions underwent amplification from RNA transcripts. Amplification began with first-round RT-PCR using HTBI primers, then second-round multiplex PCR was performed. TCRdb reprocessed the multiplex PCR reads with MiXCR, giving one entry per CDR3 protein. The sample carries a few hundred thousand distinct CDR3 sequences, approximately 18% recorded once.

This TCR came from an adult woman with stable Graves' hyperthyroidism. Sequenced sample: peripheral blood. V is TRBV10-3 and J is TRBJ2-7; unclear D gene. This chain's CDR3 is CAISEETLYEQYF. In nucleotides, the CDR3 is TGTGCCATCAGTGAGGAGACCCTCTACGAGCAGTACTTC.